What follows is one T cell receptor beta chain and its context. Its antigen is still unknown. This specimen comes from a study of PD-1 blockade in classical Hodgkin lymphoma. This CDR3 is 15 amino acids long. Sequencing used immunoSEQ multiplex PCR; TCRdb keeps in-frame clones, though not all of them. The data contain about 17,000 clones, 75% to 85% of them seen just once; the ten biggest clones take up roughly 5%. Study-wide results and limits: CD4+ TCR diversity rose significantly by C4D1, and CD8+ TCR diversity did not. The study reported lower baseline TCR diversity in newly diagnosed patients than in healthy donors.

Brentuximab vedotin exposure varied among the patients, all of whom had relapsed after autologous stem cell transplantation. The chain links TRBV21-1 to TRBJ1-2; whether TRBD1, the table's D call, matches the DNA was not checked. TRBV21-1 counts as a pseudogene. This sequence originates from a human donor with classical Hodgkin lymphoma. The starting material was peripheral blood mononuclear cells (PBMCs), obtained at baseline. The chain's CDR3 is CASSSRTGKFYGYTF. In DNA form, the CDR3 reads TGTGCCAGCAGCTCCCGGACAGGAAAATTCTATGGCTACACCTTC.